Listed below are T cell receptor beta chains from one sample, sequenced in a study of T cells expressing NK-cell markers. Reanalyzing the 5' RACE reads, TCRdb keeps one entry per CDR3 protein, without DNA. This sample's table reports roughly 180,000 distinct CDR3 sequences. Sequenced: blood T cells: a sorted CD56 or NKG2C T cell subset, CD4+ or CD8+ T cells, or bulk PBMC T cells (not recorded which). Receptors originate from a woman between 18 and 70 years old in good health. The CDR3 runs from the conserved cysteine through the conserved F or W.

v_call	j_call	cdr3_aa
TRBV11-2	TRBJ1-6	CASSLTNSYNSPLHF
TRBV5-1	TRBJ1-5	CASSVQGGVNQPQHF
TRBV12-3/TRBV12-4	TRBJ2-1	CASSKLAGTYNEQFF
TRBV9	TRBJ2-1	CASSVGTVSNEQFF
TRBV29-1	TRBJ1-1	CSGLVYTEAFF
TRBV20-1	TRBJ2-3	CSARDNHHADTQYF
TRBV5-1	TRBJ2-1	CASSSYRQGGYNEQFF
TRBV6-1	TRBJ2-3	CASSELETGGSDTQYF
TRBV28	TRBJ2-5	CASSPSWRGIGEETQYF
TRBV29-1	TRBJ2-2	CSVRGSDRGIANTGELFF
TRBV3-1	TRBJ2-7	CASSSREIGEQYF
TRBV12-3/TRBV12-4	TRBJ1-5	CASSFRLHSNQPQHF
TRBV14	TRBJ1-2	CASSQVTRFGYTF
TRBV20-1	TRBJ2-2	CSARDQRDYGELFF
TRBV5-6	TRBJ2-1	CASSFPGLAGGNEQFF
TRBV5-6	TRBJ2-5	CASSLLRGLGQETQYF
TRBV7-2	TRBJ2-3	CASSSYLGTDTQYF
TRBV4-1	TRBJ2-1	CASSQVMASGIYNEQFF
TRBV10-3	TRBJ2-1	CAISESVAQKQFF
TRBV9	TRBJ2-3	CASRGGNADTQYF
TRBV5-1	TRBJ2-5	CASNQGQGKETQYF
TRBV6-5	TRBJ1-1	CASSYVQMNTEAFF
TRBV7-2	TRBJ1-4	CASSPPGYEKLFF
TRBV6-5	TRBJ1-1	CASSSPPGFWGTEAFF
TRBV5-1	TRBJ2-1	CASATGGTHDNEQFF
TRBV15	TRBJ1-5	CATSRVGTGLNQPQHF
TRBV6-1	TRBJ1-1	CASRLEASRAFF
TRBV20-1	TRBJ1-6	CSARPAAYNSPLHF
TRBV7-2	TRBJ2-1	CASSRTSSINEQFF
TRBV12-3/TRBV12-4	TRBJ1-5	CASSYLGFLRGDSNQPQHF
TRBV28	TRBJ1-1	CASRSGVVTEAFF
TRBV29-1	TRBJ2-7	CSSQIGLAGEQYF
TRBV3-1	TRBJ2-5	CASSQGPLVGETQYF
TRBV7-8	TRBJ2-5	CASSLARWGETQYF
TRBV6-1	TRBJ2-1	CASSLGGVWNEQFF
TRBV5-5	TRBJ2-5	CASSLGVGIGETQYF
TRBV7-9	TRBJ1-1	CASSRQGDTEAFF
TRBV6-5	TRBJ2-7	CASSYTTLGTYEQYF
TRBV3-1	TRBJ2-7	CASSPSTAYEQYF
TRBV4-2	TRBJ2-5	CASSPGLMKTQYF